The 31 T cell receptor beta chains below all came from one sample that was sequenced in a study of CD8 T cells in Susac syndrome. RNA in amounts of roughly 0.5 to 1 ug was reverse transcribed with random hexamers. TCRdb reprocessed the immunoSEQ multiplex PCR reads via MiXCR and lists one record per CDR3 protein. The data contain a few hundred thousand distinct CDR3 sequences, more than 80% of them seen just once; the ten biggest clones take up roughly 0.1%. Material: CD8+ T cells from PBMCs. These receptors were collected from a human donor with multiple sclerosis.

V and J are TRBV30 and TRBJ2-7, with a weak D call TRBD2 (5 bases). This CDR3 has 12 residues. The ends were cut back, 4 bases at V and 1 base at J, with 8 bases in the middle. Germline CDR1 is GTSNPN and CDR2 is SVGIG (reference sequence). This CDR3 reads CAWTGISYEQYF. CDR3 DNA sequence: TGTGCCTGGACCGGGATTTCCTACGAGCAGTACTTC.

CDR3 amino acids: CASSSDQGDENTEAFF. In nucleotides, the CDR3 is TGTGCCAGCAGTTCCGATCAGGGGGACGAGAACACTGAAGCTTTCTTT. The chain couples TRBV28 to TRBJ1-1; TRBD1 matches 7 bases. The J segment lost 1 base and the V segment lost 4 bases, leaving 9 bases of the junction unmatched. Germline CDR1 and CDR2: MDHEN and SYDVKM. This CDR3 spans 16 amino acids.

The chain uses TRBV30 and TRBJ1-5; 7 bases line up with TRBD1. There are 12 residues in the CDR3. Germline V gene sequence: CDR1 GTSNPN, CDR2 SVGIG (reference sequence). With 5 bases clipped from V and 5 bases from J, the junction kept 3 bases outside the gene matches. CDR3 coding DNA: TGTGCCTGGGGACAGGCCCATCAGCCCCAGCATTTT. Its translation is CAWGQAHQPQHF.

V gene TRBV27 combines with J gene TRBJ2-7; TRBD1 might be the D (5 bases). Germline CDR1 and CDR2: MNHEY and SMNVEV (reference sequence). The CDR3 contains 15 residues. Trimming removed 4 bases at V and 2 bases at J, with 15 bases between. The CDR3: CASSYSTVAPYEQYF. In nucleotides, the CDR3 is TGTGCCAGCAGTTATTCGACAGTAGCTCCCTACGAGCAGTACTTC.

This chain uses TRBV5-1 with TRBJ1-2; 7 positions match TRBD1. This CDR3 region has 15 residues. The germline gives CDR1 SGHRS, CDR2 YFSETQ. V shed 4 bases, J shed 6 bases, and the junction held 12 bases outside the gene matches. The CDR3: CASSRGPSEIDGYTF. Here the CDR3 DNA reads TGCGCCAGCAGCAGGGGGCCGTCGGAGATCGATGGCTACACCTTC.

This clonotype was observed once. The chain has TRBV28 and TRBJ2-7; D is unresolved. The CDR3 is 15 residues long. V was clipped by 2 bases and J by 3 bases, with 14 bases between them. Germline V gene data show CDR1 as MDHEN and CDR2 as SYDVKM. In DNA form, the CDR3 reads TGTGCCAGCAGTTTAGGATTGTACAGAGACTACGAGCAGTACTTC. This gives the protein CASSLGLYRDYEQYF.

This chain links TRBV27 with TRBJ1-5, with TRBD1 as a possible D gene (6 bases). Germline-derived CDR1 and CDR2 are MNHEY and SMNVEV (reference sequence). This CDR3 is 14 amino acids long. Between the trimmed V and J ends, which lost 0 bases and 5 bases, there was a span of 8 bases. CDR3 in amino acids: CASSLSGTYQPQHF. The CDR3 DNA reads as TGTGCCAGCAGTTTATCGGGGACATATCAGCCCCAGCATTTT.

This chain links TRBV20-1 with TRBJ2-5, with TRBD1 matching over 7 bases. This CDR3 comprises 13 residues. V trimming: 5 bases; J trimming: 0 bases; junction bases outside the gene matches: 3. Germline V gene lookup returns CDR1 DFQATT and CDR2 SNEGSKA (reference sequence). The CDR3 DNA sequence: TGCAGTGCTGGGGACAGATACCAAGAGACCCAGTACTTC. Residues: CSAGDRYQETQYF.

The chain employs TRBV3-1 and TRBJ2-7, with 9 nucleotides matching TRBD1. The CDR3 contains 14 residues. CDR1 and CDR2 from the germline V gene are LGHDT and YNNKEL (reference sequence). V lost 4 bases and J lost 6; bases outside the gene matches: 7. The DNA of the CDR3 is TGTGCCAGCAGCCGGCCGGGACAGGGTCTCGAGCAGTACTTC. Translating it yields CASSRPGQGLEQYF.

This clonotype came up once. DNA of the CDR3: TGCGCCAGCAGCCAAGCGAGTTATCAGCCCCAGCATTTT. It encodes CASSQASYQPQHF. V and J are TRBV4-1 and TRBJ1-5; no definite D call. This CDR3 has 13 amino acids. V was trimmed by 1 base and J by 5 bases, leaving 6 bases between them. The germline gives CDR1 MGHRA, CDR2 YSYEKL.

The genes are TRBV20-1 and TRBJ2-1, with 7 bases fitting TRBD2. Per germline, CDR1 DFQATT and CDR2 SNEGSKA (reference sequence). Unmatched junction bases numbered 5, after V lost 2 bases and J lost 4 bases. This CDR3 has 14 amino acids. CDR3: CSARKAGFYNEQFF. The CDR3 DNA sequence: TGCAGTGCTAGAAAAGCGGGATTTTACAATGAGCAGTTCTTC.

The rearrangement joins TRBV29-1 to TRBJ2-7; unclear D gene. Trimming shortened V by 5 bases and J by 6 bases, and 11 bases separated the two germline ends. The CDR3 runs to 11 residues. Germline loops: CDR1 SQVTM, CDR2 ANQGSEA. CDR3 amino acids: CSVLSTVEQYF. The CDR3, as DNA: TGCAGCGTTCTGTCCACAGTCGAGCAGTACTTC.

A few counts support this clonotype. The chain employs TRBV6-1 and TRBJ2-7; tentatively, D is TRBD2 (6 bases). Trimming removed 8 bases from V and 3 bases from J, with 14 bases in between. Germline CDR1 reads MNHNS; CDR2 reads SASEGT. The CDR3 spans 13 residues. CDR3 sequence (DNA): TGTGCCAGCCAGTTTGCGGGAAGCTACGAGCAGTACTTC. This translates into CASQFAGSYEQYF.

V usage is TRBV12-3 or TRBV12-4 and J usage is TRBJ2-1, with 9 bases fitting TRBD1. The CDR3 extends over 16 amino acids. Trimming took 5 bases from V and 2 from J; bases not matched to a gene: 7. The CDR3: CASSPRDRETYNEQFF. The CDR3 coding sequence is TGTGCCAGCAGTCCACGGGACAGGGAGACCTACAATGAGCAGTTCTTC.

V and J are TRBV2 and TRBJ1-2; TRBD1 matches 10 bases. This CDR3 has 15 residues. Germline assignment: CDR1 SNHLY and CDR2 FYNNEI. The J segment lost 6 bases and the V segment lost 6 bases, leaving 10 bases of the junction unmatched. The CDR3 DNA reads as TGTGCCAGCAGCATTCGACAGGGGGCTACGGATGGCTACACCTTC. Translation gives CASSIRQGATDGYTF.

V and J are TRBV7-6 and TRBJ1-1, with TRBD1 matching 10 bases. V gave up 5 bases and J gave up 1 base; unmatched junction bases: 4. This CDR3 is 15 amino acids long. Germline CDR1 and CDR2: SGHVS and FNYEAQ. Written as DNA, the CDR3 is TGTGCCAGCAGCCCGGGACAGGGGAAGAACACTGAAGCTTTCTTT. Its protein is CASSPGQGKNTEAFF.

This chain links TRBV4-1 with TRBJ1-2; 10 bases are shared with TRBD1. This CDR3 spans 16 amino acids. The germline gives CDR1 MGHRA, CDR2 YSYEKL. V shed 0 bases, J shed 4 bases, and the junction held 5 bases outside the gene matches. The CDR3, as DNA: TGCGCCAGCAGCCAAGAAGGCGGGACAGGGGTCTATGGCTACACCTTC. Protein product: CASSQEGGTGVYGYTF.

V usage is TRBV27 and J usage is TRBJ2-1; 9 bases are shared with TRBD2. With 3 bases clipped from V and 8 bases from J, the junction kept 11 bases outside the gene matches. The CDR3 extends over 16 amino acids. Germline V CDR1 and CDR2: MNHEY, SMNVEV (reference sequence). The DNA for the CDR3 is TGTGCCAGCAGTTTCCTAGCGGGGCATGGGAGGGATGAGCAGTTCTTC. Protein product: CASSFLAGHGRDEQFF.

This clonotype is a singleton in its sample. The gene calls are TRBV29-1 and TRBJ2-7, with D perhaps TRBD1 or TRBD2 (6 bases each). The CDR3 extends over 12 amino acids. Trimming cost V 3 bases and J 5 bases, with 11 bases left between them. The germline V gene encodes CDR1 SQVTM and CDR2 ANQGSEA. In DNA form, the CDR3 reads TGCAGCGTTGACTCCGGGGGCCACGAGCAGTACTTC. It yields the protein CSVDSGGHEQYF.

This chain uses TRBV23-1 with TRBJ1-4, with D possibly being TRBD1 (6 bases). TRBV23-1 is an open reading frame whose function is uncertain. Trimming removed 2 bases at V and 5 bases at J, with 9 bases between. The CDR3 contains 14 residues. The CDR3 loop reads CASSQGQRNEKLFF. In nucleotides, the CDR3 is TGCGCCAGCAGTCAAGGACAGAGAAATGAAAAACTGTTTTTT.

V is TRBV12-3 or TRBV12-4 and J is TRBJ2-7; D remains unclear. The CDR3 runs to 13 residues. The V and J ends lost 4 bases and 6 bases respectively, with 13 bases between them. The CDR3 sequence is CASSSPEKVEQYF. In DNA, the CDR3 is TGTGCCAGCAGTTCCCCGGAAAAGGTCGAGCAGTACTTC.

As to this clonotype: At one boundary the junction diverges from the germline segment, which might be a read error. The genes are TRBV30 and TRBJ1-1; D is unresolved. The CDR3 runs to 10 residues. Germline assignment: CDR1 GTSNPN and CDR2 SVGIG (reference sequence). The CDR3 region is CAGRMFEAFF. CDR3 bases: TGTGCCGGGAGAATGTTTGAAGCTTTCTTT.

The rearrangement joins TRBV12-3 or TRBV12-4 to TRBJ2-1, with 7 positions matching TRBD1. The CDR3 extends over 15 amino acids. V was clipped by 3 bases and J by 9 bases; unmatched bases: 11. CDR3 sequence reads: CASSLPTGVYTEQFF. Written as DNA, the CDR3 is TGTGCCAGCAGTTTGCCCACAGGGGTTTATACTGAGCAGTTCTTC.

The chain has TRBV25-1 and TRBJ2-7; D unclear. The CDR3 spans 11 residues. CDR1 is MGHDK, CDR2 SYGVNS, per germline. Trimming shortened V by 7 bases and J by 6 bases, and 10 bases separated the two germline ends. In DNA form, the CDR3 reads TGTGCCAGCACCTTGGCGGCCGAGCAGTACTTC. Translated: CASTLAAEQYF.

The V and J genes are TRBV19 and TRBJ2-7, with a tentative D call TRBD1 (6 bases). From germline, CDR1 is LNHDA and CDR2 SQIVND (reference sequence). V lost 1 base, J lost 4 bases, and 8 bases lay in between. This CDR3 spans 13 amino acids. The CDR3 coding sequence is TGTGCCAGTAGTATAGGACAGGCTTACGAGCAGTACTTC. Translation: CASSIGQAYEQYF.

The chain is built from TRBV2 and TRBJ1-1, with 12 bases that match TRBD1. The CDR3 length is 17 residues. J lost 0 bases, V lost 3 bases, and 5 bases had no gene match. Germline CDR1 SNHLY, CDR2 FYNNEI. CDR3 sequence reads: CASSDPGQGAVNTEAFF. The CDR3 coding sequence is TGTGCCAGCAGTGACCCGGGACAGGGGGCGGTGAACACTGAAGCTTTCTTT.

Here the CDR3 DNA reads TGTGCCAGTCAGGACAGGGGTGGTGACAATCAGCCCCAGCATTTT. Its translation: CASQDRGGDNQPQHF. This chain joins TRBV19 and TRBJ1-5; TRBD1 agrees at 9 bases. Germline trimming cut 8 bases from V and 3 bases from J; bases unmatched to any gene: 8. This CDR3 contains 15 residues. CDR1 is LNHDA and CDR2 is SQIVND in the germline V gene (reference sequence).

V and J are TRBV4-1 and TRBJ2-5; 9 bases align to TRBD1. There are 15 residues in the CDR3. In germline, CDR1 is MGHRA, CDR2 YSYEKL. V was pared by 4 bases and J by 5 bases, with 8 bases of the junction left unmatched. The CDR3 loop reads CASSPPGQGFETQYF. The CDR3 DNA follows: TGCGCCAGCAGCCCCCCGGGACAGGGTTTCGAGACCCAGTACTTC.

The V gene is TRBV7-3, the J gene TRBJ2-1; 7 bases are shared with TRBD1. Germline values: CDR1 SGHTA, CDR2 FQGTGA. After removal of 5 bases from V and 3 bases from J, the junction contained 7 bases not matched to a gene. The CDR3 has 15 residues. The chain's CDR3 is CASSADRAGYNEQFF. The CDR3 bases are TGTGCCAGCAGCGCAGACAGGGCCGGCTACAATGAGCAGTTCTTC. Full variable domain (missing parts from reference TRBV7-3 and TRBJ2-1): GAGVSQTPSNKVTEKGKYVELRCDPISGHTALYWYRQSLGQGPEFLIYFQGTGAADDSGLPNDRFFAVRPEGSVSTLKIQRTERGDSAVYLCASSADRAGYNEQFFGPGTRLTVL.

Written as DNA, the CDR3 is TGTGCCAGCAGTTGGACAGGGGGCGACTCTGGGGCCAACGTCCTGACTTTC. It codes for CASSWTGGDSGANVLTF. This chain joins TRBV6-5 and TRBJ2-6; TRBD1 aligns across 11 bases. The CDR3 is 17 residues long. The V gene's germline CDR1 is MNHEY and CDR2 SVGAGI. With V trimmed by 4 bases and J by 0 bases, 2 bases remained unmatched.

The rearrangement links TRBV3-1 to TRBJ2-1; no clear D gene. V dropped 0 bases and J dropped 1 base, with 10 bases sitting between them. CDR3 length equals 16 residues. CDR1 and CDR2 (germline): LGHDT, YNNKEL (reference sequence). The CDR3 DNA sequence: TGTGCCAGCAGCCAAGAATTTATAGGGTCCTACAATGAGCAGTTCTTC. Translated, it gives CASSQEFIGSYNEQFF.